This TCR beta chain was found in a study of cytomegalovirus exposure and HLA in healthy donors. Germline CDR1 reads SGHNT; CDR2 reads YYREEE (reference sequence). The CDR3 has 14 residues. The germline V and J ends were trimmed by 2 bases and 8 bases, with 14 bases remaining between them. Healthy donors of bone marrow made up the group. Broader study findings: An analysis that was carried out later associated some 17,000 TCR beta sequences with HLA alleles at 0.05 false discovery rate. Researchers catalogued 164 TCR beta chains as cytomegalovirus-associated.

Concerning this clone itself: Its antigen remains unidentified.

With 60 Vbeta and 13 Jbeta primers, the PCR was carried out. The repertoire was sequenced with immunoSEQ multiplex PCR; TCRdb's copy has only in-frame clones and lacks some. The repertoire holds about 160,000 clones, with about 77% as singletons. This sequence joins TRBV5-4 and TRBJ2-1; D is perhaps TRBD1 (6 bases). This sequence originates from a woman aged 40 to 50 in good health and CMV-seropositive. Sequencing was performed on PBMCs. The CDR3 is CASSLQGSVDEQFF. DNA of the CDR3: TGTGCCAGCAGCTTACAGGGTTCTGTGGATGAGCAGTTCTTC.